This T cell receptor beta chain appears in the sequencing data of a study of PD-1 blockade in classical Hodgkin lymphoma. Study outcomes and limitations: Patients were excluded if nivolumab began under 1 year after ASCT (the autologous transplant).

This clone was detected only a few times. Antigen specificity is unknown. Exposure to brentuximab vedotin varied, and each patient had relapsed following autologous stem cell transplantation. The ends lost 2 bases at V and 0 bases at J; junction bases unmatched: 5. This CDR3 comprises 16 residues. Germline loops: CDR1 MNHEY, CDR2 SMNVEV (reference sequence). Using immunoSEQ multiplex PCR, the repertoire was profiled, and TCRdb retains in-frame clones only, with some absent. The table records some 96,000 clones, roughly 76% of them present only once. Sample: peripheral blood mononuclear cells (PBMCs), taken before the second cycle of nivolumab. The V gene is TRBV27, the J gene TRBJ1-1, with 8 bases lining up with TRBD1. The receptor comes from a human donor with classical Hodgkin lymphoma. The CDR3 DNA sequence: TGTGCCAGCAGTTTAAGGACAGGGATCATGAACACTGAAGCTTTCTTT. This gives the protein CASSLRTGIMNTEAFF.